One sample yielded the 28 T cell receptor beta chains listed below, sequenced in a study of T-cell reconstitution after alpha-beta-depleted transplantation in children. Unique molecular identifiers were incorporated during preparation of the TCRbeta library. In TCRdb, the PCR reads were re-called with MiXCR into one record per CDR3 protein. The sample has fewer than 700,000 distinct CDR3 sequences, under 25% seen once. Specimen: PBMCs, mostly from graft donor cells, collected 360 days after TCRalphabeta/CD19-depleted stem cell transplant. The source of these receptors is a boy under three years old who had a stem cell transplant for acute myeloid leukemia, so the T cells may come from the graft donor.

About this clonotype itself: Germline is not matched at one junction end, which may reflect a read error. V usage is TRBV20-1 and J usage is TRBJ1-4; D may be TRBD1 (5 bases). The CDR3 runs 14 residues. Germline CDR1 is DFQATT and CDR2 is SNEGSKA (reference sequence). The CDR3 nucleotides read TGCAGTGCTACCGGGGGTTCGACTAATGAAAAACTGGTTTTT. Protein product: CSATGGSTNEKLVF.

This clonotype was recorded at least ten times. J is TRBJ2-7 and V is TRBV3-1; D is ambiguous. The germline V gene encodes CDR1 LGHDT and CDR2 YNNKEL (reference sequence). The CDR3 spans 14 residues. V lost 3 bases and J 6 bases, leaving 15 bases between the germline ends. The CDR3, as DNA: TGTGCCAGCAGCCATTCATCCGCAGGTTCCGAGCAGTACGTC. It codes for CASSHSSAGSEQYV.

This clonotype was seen many times. The gene calls are TRBV4-3 and TRBJ2-3; the match to TRBD2 covers 11 bases. The CDR3 length is 19 residues. J lost 2 bases, V lost 0 bases, and 10 bases had no gene match. CDR1 and CDR2 from the germline V gene are LGHNA and YSLEER. CDR3 sequence: CASSQDSPTSGGVTDTQYF. The CDR3, as DNA: TGCGCCAGCAGCCAAGATAGCCCCACTAGCGGGGGCGTCACAGATACGCAGTATTTT.

This clonotype came up a few times. CDR3 nucleotides: TGTGCCAGCAGCGTAATTCCGGGACAGGTAGTCTACGAGCAGTACTTC. Its protein product is CASSVIPGQVVYEQYF. V usage is TRBV7-9 and J usage is TRBJ2-7; 8 bases align to TRBD1. The junction had 12 bases not matched to a gene; V was cut back by 5 bases and J by 3 bases. The CDR3 loop spans 16 amino acids. Germline values: CDR1 SEHNR, CDR2 FQNEAQ (reference sequence).

The chain is built from TRBV5-6 and TRBJ1-2; D gene uncertain. This CDR3 is 18 amino acids long. Germline V gene sequence: CDR1 SGHDT, CDR2 YYEEEE. V was shortened by 2 bases and J by 1 base, with 21 bases between the two germline ends. Here the CDR3 DNA reads TGTGCCAGCAGCTTAAAGTCTCAGGAGTCTTTACTTAACTATGGCTACACCTTC. This sequence encodes CASSLKSQESLLNYGYTF.

This sequence joins TRBV18 and TRBJ2-1; D may be TRBD1 or TRBD2 (5 bases each). The CDR3 sequence is 15 residues long. Germline CDR1 is KGHSH and CDR2 is LQKENI. V shed 0 bases and J shed 3 bases, with 9 bases lying between them. CDR3 nucleotide sequence: TGTGCCAGCTCACCACCCGGGGACCGCTACAATGAGCAGTTCTTC. Protein: CASSPPGDRYNEQFF. Supplemented by reference TRBV18 and TRBJ2-1, the full variable domain reads NAGVMQNPRHLVRRRGQEARLRCSPMKGHSHVYWYRQLPEEGLKFMVYLQKENIIDESGMPKERFSAEFPKEGPSILRIQQVVRGDSAAYFCASSPPGDRYNEQFFGPGTRLTVL.

This clonotype was recorded many times. This chain joins TRBV20-1 and TRBJ1-3, with TRBD1 matching 7 bases. There are 13 residues in the CDR3. Germline-derived CDR1 and CDR2 are DFQATT and SNEGSKA (reference sequence). With 1 base clipped from V and 6 bases from J, the junction kept 3 bases outside the gene matches. The CDR3 DNA follows: TGCAGTGCTAGAGGACAGGGTGCAAACACCATATATTTT. It codes for CSARGQGANTIYF.

The sample holds one count of this clonotype. J is TRBJ2-1 and V is TRBV5-1, with D uncertain. Germline V gives CDR1 SGHRS, CDR2 YFSETQ. The length of the CDR3 is 15 residues. The ends were cut back, 1 base at V and 5 bases at J, with 13 bases in the middle. The CDR3 sequence: CASSLWVSNNNEQFF. CDR3 coding DNA: TGCGCCAGCAGCTTGTGGGTTTCGAATAACAATGAGCAGTTCTTC.

This clonotype has at least ten counts. The V call is TRBV10-3, the J call TRBJ2-3; a weak D match, TRBD1 (5 bases). V gave up 4 bases and J gave up 9 bases, with 11 bases separating them. This CDR3 has 12 amino acids. Per the germline V gene, CDR1 is ENHRY and CDR2 is SYGVKD. CDR3 coding DNA: TGTGCCATCAGTGGGACCAGGGCCACGCAGTATTTT. This translates into CAISGTRATQYF.

The V and J genes are TRBV20-1 and TRBJ1-5; unclear D gene. The CDR3 sequence is 15 residues long. Germline V gene lookup returns CDR1 DFQATT and CDR2 SNEGSKA (reference sequence). Trimming shortened V by 3 bases and J by 3 bases, and 15 bases separated the two germline ends. CDR3 DNA sequence: TGCAGTGCTAGGGGAGCTAGGATGCTCAATCAGCCCCAGCATTTT. As protein: CSARGARMLNQPQHF.

The chain uses TRBV2 and TRBJ2-3; 13 positions agree with TRBD2. V gave up 7 bases and J gave up 6 bases; unmatched junction bases: 1. There are 13 residues in the CDR3. Germline CDR1 reads SNHLY; CDR2 reads FYNNEI. CDR3 region: CASTGLAGDTQYF. Here the CDR3 DNA reads TGTGCCAGCACGGGACTAGCGGGGGATACGCAGTATTTT.

CDR3 DNA sequence: TGTGCCAGCAGCCAAGAGGTAGCGGCGCTTCTGCCCGGGGAGCTGTTTTTT. This translates into CASSQEVAALLPGELFF. The chain joins TRBV4-2 to TRBJ2-2, with a possible D match to TRBD2 (6 bases). The V gene lost 0 bases and the J gene lost 6 bases, with 17 bases spanning the gap. The CDR3 covers 17 residues. The germline V gene encodes CDR1 LGHNA and CDR2 YNFKEQ.

The table lists this clonotype with many counts. This chain links TRBV7-2 with TRBJ2-7; a weak D match, TRBD1 (6 bases). Trimming took 10 bases from V and 2 from J, leaving 18 bases between them. Per germline, CDR1 SGHTA and CDR2 FQGNSA. The CDR3 runs 14 residues. The DNA for the CDR3 is TGTGCCACCCGTTCTGACAGGAAGACCTACGAGCAGTACGTC. Translation gives CATRSDRKTYEQYV.

V usage is TRBV12-3 or TRBV12-4 and J usage is TRBJ2-3; possible D gene TRBD1, 5 bases. CDR3 length equals 13 residues. V was clipped by 8 bases and J by 2 bases, with 11 bases between them. The CDR3 nucleotides read TGTGCCAGCCAGCGACAGAACACAGATACGCAGTATTTT. It translates to CASQRQNTDTQYF.

This clonotype was seen only a few times. The V call is TRBV20-1, the J call TRBJ1-4; D is uncertain. The germline V and J ends were trimmed by 3 bases and 4 bases, with 9 bases remaining between them. From germline, CDR1 is DFQATT and CDR2 SNEGSKA (reference sequence). The CDR3 is 13 amino acids. CDR3 coding DNA: TGCAGTGCTAGGGTACGGCTTAATGAAAAACTGTTTTTT. Residues: CSARVRLNEKLFF.

Many counts were recorded for this clonotype. The chain couples TRBV12-3 or TRBV12-4 to TRBJ2-1; weak D call: TRBD1 (5 bases). The CDR3 contains 11 residues. The ends were cut back, 6 bases at V and 12 bases at J, with 12 bases in the middle. CDR3: CASRSERGQFF. The CDR3 bases are TGTGCCAGCAGGAGCGAAAGGGGGCAGTTCTTC.

This clonotype was counted only a few times. The J gene is TRBJ2-3, the V gene TRBV6-1; 11 positions agree with TRBD2. The V and J ends lost 5 bases and 4 bases, in that order; junction bases with no gene match: 11. Germline CDR1 and CDR2: MNHNS and SASEGT. The CDR3 is 17 residues long. The CDR3 DNA is TGTGCCAGCAGTCCTTTAGCGGGGGGGCCACGCTCAGATACGCAGTATTTT. Residues: CASSPLAGGPRSDTQYF.

This clonotype showed up many times. The chain uses TRBV5-1 and TRBJ1-1; the D gene is possibly TRBD1 (5 bases). V gave up 2 bases and J gave up 6 bases, with 14 bases separating them. The CDR3 consists of 14 residues. The germline V gene encodes CDR1 SGHRS and CDR2 YFSETQ. The CDR3 reads CASSLRGSVSEAFF. CDR3 nucleotide sequence: TGCGCCAGCAGCTTACGGGGGTCTGTTTCTGAAGCTTTCTTT.

The chain uses TRBV25-1 and TRBJ2-1; no firm D call. The CDR3 consists of 12 residues. Germline CDR1 is MGHDK and CDR2 is SYGVNS. The germline V and J ends were trimmed by 2 bases and 8 bases, with 7 bases remaining between them. CDR3 sequence: CASSERWYEQFF. Here the CDR3 DNA reads TGTGCCAGCAGTGAAAGGTGGTATGAGCAGTTCTTC.

This clonotype was seen many times. The genes are TRBV12-3 or TRBV12-4 and TRBJ2-3; possibly TRBD2 for D (6 bases). V was trimmed by 6 bases and J by 11 bases, leaving 12 bases between them. The CDR3 loop spans 11 amino acids. The CDR3 nucleotides are TGTGCCAGCAGCTCGGGGGAAGGGCAGTATTTT. Residues: CASSSGEGQYF.

The genes are TRBV20-1 and TRBJ2-3; 7 positions agree with TRBD1. Germline lookup yields CDR1 DFQATT and CDR2 SNEGSKA (reference sequence). This CDR3 is 13 amino acids long. The V and J ends lost 6 bases and 1 base, in that order; junction bases with no gene match: 4. CDR3 protein: CSATTGGTDTQYF. For the CDR3, the DNA is TGCAGTGCCACCACAGGGGGCACAGATACGCAGTATTTT.

This clonotype was observed at least ten times. V and J are TRBV20-1 and TRBJ2-2; D might be TRBD2 (7 bases). Trimming removed 0 bases at V and 6 bases at J, with 17 bases between. In germline, CDR1 is DFQATT, CDR2 SNEGSKA (reference sequence). This CDR3 is built from 16 residues. CDR3 protein: CSARDKGGAVSGELFF. CDR3 nucleotide sequence: TGCAGTGCTAGAGATAAGGGGGGGGCCGTGTCCGGGGAGCTGTTTTTT.

V and J are TRBV24-1 and TRBJ2-5; tentative D call: TRBD2 (7 bases). The germline gives CDR1 KGHDR, CDR2 SFDVKD. This CDR3 spans 18 amino acids. V gave up 0 bases and J gave up 5 bases, with 21 bases separating them. CDR3 in DNA: TGTGCCACCAGTGATTTGTCGGAGCGGACTTCGGGGGGCGAGACCCAGTACTTC. Translated, it gives CATSDLSERTSGGETQYF.

The chain employs TRBV6-5 and TRBJ1-4, with D unresolved. V shed 4 bases and J shed 5 bases, with 11 bases lying between them. The CDR3 contains 14 residues. Germline CDR1 and CDR2: MNHEY and SVGAGI. For the CDR3, the DNA is TGTGCCAGCAGTTCCCCGGGCCCGAATGAAAAACTGTTTTTT. Its translation is CASSSPGPNEKLFF.

This clonotype was seen ten or more times. The chain is built from TRBV7-8 and TRBJ2-4, with D possibly TRBD2 on 5 matching bases. Trimming left V 3 bases short and J 0 bases short, with 18 bases between. The germline gives CDR1 SGHVS, CDR2 FQNEAQ. The CDR3 length is 18 residues. The CDR3 coding sequence is TGTGCCAGCAGCTTCTCCGACTGGACTCCTAAAGCCAAAAACATTCAGTACTTC. Its protein product is CASSFSDWTPKAKNIQYF.

This clonotype was found once. Just one base apart from a much larger clone, this may be a read error. The rearrangement links TRBV20-1 to TRBJ1-2; D call uncertain. The CDR3 has 12 residues. Germline V lookup: CDR1 DFQATT, CDR2 SNEGSKA (reference sequence). Trimming pared 0 bases from V and 4 bases from J, leaving 6 bases between. The CDR3 loop is CSARDVGYGYTF. For the CDR3, the DNA is TGCAGTGCTAGAGATGTAGGCTATGGCTACACCTTC.

The chain recombines TRBV10-3 with TRBJ2-3; D not certain. V shed 6 bases and J shed 5 bases, with 6 bases lying between them. The CDR3 contains 11 residues. The V gene's germline CDR1 is ENHRY and CDR2 SYGVKD. The CDR3 bases are TGTGCCATCAGGAGGAAAGATACGCAGTATTTT. This encodes CAIRRKDTQYF.

V gene TRBV29-1 combines with J gene TRBJ2-1; possible D gene TRBD2, 6 bases. The V and J ends lost 7 bases and 0 bases respectively, with 10 bases between them. Germline values: CDR1 SQVTM, CDR2 ANQGSEA. The CDR3 is 13 residues long. CDR3 DNA: TGCAGCGGCCGGAGGGGCTCCTACAATGAGCAGTTCTTC. It specifies CSGRRGSYNEQFF.